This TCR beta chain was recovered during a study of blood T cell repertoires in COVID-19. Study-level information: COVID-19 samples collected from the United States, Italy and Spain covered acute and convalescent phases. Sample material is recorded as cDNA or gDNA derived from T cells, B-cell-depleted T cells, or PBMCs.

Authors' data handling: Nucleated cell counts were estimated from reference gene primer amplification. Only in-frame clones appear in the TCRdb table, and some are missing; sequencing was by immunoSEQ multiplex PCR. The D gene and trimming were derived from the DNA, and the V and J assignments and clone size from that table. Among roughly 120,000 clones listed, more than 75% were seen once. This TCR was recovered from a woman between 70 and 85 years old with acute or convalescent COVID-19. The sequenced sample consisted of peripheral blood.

In DNA, the CDR3 is TGTGCCAGCAGCTTAGGTGGGACAGGGGGCCACAATGAGCAGTTCTTC. Its translation is CASSLGGTGGHNEQFF. The chain couples TRBV11-2 to TRBJ2-1, with 12 positions matching TRBD1. The CDR3 is made up of 16 amino acids. Germline CDR1 and CDR2: SGHAT and FQNNGV. V gave up 1 base and J gave up 5 bases; unmatched junction bases: 3.